A selection of T cell receptor beta chains follows, all from one sample in a study of T-cell memory formation after mild COVID-19. TCRdb analysed the 5' RACE reads with MiXCR anew, one entry per CDR3 protein. The sample records 350,000 to 450,000 distinct CDR3 sequences, under 30% being singletons. The sequenced sample was PBMCs or a T cell subset sorted from them (not recorded which). These TCRs come from an adult woman who had mild COVID-19 (a few samples of this study predate the infection). Cell type and time point are not known. CDR3s include the opening cysteine and the closing phenylalanine or tryptophan. The D gene is left open where the match is weak. Size tells how often a clone was seen (once, few, many) or the class of an expanded clone, and some rows leave it out.

TRBV27	.	TRBD1	TRBJ1-2	CASSLYRGTAGYTF	TGTGCCAGCAGTTTGTACAGGGGGACGGCTGGCTACACCTTC
TRBV7-9	many	.	TRBJ2-7	CASRPNGQTYEQYF	TGTGCCAGCAGGCCAAATGGACAGACCTACGAGCAGTACTTC
TRBV6-5	few	.	TRBJ1-1	CASRINSGNEAFF	TGTGCCAGCAGAATCAATTCCGGGAATGAAGCTTTCTTT
TRBV5-1	few	.	TRBJ2-7	CASAGTNSYEQYF	TGCGCCAGCGCAGGGACAAATTCCTACGAGCAGTACTTC
TRBV9	.	.	TRBJ1-5	CASSSPVGRPASNQPQHF	TGTGCCAGCAGCTCTCCGGTAGGGAGGCCGGCGAGCAATCAGCCCCAGCATTTT
TRBV3-1	.	.	TRBJ2-7	CASSQLGNYEQYF	TGTGCCAGCAGCCAACTGGGAAACTACGAGCAGTACTTC
TRBV18	.	.	TRBJ2-7	CASSPGQYEQYF	TGTGCCAGCTCACCAGGACAGTACGAGCAGTACTTC
TRBV19	.	.	TRBJ2-5	CASSIDGSLGQETQYF	TGTGCCAGTAGTATAGATGGCAGTTTAGGCCAAGAGACCCAGTACTTC
TRBV12-3/TRBV12-4	.	.	TRBJ2-7	CASSPGDFPYEQYF	TGTGCCAGCAGTCCGGGGGACTTCCCCTACGAGCAGTACTTC
TRBV20-1	few	.	TRBJ2-5	CSAPDPSETQYF	TGCAGTGCTCCGGATCCCTCGGAGACCCAGTACTTC
TRBV24-1	.	TRBD2	TRBJ2-5	CATSDSSTSGRWETQYF	TGTGCCACCAGTGATTCCTCGACTAGCGGGAGATGGGAGACCCAGTACTTC
TRBV11-2	few	TRBD2	TRBJ2-3	CASSRTSGLDRAADTQYF	TGTGCCAGCAGCCGAACCAGCGGACTAGATCGAGCTGCAGATACGCAGTATTTT
TRBV7-9	few	.	TRBJ2-1	CASSPPLNNEQFF	TGTGCCAGCAGCCCCCCCTTGAACAATGAGCAGTTCTTC
TRBV2	.	.	TRBJ1-6	CASTTGGGSPLHF	TGTGCCAGCACCACTGGGGGGGGTTCACCCCTCCACTTT
TRBV12-3/TRBV12-4	few	.	TRBJ2-5	CASKGVGRETQYF	TGTGCCAGCAAGGGGGTTGGCAGGGAGACCCAGTACTTC
TRBV15	.	.	TRBJ2-5	CATSRVGQETQYF	TGTGCCACCAGCAGAGTGGGTCAAGAGACCCAGTACTTC
TRBV23-1	.	.	TRBJ1-5	CASSHPQPQHF	TGCGCCAGCAGTCATCCCCAGCCCCAGCATTTT
TRBV4-2	.	.	TRBJ2-5	CASSHPSAEGQTQYF	TGTGCCAGCAGCCACCCCAGCGCGGAGGGGCAGACCCAGTACTTC
TRBV7-3	few	.	TRBJ1-1	CASSPRPTPMNTEAFF	TGTGCCAGCAGTCCTAGGCCGACTCCAATGAACACTGAAGCTTTCTTT
TRBV6-5	.	TRBD1	TRBJ1-2	CASSLDRGPVYGYTF	TGTGCCAGCAGTCTAGACAGGGGACCGGTCTATGGCTACACCTTC
TRBV6-1	.	.	TRBJ2-7	CASLMGPISYEQYF	TGTGCCAGCTTGATGGGGCCTATCTCCTACGAGCAGTACTTC
TRBV7-9	few	.	TRBJ1-2	CASSLDGGGYTF	TGTGCCAGCAGCTTAGACGGGGGCGGCTACACCTTC
TRBV18	few	TRBD2	TRBJ2-1	CASSGRTSGYNEQFF	TGTGCCAGCTCGGGCAGGACTAGCGGCTACAATGAGCAGTTCTTC
TRBV5-1	.	.	TRBJ2-5	CASSPHTGETQYF	TGCGCCAGCAGCCCCCACACGGGGGAGACCCAGTACTTC
TRBV2	.	.	TRBJ2-1	CANTRWESSYNEQFF	TGTGCCAATACGAGATGGGAAAGCTCCTACAATGAGCAGTTCTTC
TRBV15	.	.	TRBJ1-5	CATAVGFSNQPQHF	TGTGCCACCGCCGTAGGTTTTAGCAATCAGCCCCAGCATTTT
TRBV27	.	TRBD2	TRBJ2-7	CASTMGLAGPYEQYF	TGTGCCAGCACCATGGGACTAGCGGGCCCCTACGAGCAGTACTTC
TRBV12-3/TRBV12-4	few	TRBD2	TRBJ2-3	CASTLVMSGGRDTQYF	TGTGCCAGCACCCTCGTAATGAGCGGGGGTAGGGATACGCAGTATTTT
TRBV5-6	.	.	TRBJ2-3	CASSFGEGDTQYF	TGTGCCAGCAGCTTTGGGGAAGGGGATACGCAGTATTTT
TRBV7-9	.	.	TRBJ1-2	CASSFIETWNYGYTF	TGTGCCAGCAGCTTTATCGAGACTTGGAACTATGGCTACACCTTC
TRBV4-1	.	TRBD2	TRBJ2-7	CASSQASGGGEQYF	TGCGCCAGCAGCCAAGCTAGCGGGGGGGGCGAGCAGTACTTC
TRBV18	.	TRBD1	TRBJ1-1	CATTVRQGENTEAFF	TGTGCCACCACGGTTAGACAGGGGGAGAACACTGAAGCTTTCTTT
TRBV12-3/TRBV12-4	few	.	TRBJ2-2	CASSHSARNTGELFF	TGTGCCAGCAGCCACTCGGCGCGGAACACCGGGGAGCTGTTTTTT